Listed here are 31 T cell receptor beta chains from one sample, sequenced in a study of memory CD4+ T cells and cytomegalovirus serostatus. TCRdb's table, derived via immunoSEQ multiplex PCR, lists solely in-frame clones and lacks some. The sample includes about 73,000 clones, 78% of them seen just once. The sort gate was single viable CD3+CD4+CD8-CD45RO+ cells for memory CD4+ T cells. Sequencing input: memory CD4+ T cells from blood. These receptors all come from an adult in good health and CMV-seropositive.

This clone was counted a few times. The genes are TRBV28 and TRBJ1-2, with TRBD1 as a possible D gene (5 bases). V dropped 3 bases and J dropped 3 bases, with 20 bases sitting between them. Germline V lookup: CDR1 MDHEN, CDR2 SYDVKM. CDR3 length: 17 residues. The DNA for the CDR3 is TGTGCCAGCAGTTTCGGATACGGGGGAAATGAAGACTATGGCTACACCTTC. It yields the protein CASSFGYGGNEDYGYTF.

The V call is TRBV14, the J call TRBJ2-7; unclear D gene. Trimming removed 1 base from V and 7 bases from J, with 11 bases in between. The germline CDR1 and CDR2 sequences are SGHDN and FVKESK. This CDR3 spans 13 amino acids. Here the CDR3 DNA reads TGTGCCAGCAGCCAAGCCCGGGCAGGAGAGCAGTACGTC. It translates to CASSQARAGEQYV.

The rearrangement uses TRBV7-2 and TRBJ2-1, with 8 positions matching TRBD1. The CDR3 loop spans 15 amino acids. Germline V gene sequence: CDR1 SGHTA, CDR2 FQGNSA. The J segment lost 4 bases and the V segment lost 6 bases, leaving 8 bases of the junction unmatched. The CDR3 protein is CASRQDRGGYNEQFF. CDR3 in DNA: TGTGCCAGCAGGCAAGACAGGGGAGGTTACAATGAGCAGTTCTTC.

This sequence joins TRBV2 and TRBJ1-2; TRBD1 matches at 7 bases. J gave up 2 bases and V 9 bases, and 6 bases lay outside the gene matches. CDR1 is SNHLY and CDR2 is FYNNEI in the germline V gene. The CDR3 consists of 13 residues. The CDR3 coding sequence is TGTGCCAGACGTAGGACAGGAAACTATGGCTACACCTTC. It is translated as CARRRTGNYGYTF.

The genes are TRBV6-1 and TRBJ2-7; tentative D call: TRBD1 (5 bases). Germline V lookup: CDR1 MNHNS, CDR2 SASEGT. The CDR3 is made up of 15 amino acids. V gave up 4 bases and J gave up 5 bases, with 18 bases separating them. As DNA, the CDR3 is TGTGCCAGCAGTGCCCTCCTCGCAGGGTCCAACGAGCAGTACTTC. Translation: CASSALLAGSNEQYF.

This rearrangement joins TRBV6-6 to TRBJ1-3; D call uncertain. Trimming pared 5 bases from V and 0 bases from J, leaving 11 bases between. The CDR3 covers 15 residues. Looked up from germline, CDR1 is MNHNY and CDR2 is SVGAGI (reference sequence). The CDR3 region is CASSATDLSGNTIYF. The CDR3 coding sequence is TGTGCCAGCAGTGCGACGGACCTCTCTGGAAACACCATATATTTT.

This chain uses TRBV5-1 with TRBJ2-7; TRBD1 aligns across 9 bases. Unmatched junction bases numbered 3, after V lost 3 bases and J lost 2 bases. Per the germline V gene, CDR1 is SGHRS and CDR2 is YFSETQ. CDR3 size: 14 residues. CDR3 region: CASSSGQGTYEQYF. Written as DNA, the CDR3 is TGCGCCAGCAGCTCGGGACAGGGCACCTACGAGCAGTACTTC.

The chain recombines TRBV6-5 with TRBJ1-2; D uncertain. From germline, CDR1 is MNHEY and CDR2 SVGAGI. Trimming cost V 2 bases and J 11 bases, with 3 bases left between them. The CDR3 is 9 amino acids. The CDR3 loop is CASSYLYTF. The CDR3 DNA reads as TGTGCCAGCAGTTACCTATACACCTTC.

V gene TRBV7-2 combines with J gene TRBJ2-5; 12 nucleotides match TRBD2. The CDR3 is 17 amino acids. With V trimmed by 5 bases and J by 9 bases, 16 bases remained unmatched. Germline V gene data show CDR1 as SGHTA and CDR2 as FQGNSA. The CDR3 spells CASSKRLAGETLAAQYF. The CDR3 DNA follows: TGTGCCAGCAGCAAGCGACTAGCGGGAGAGACCTTAGCGGCCCAGTACTTC.

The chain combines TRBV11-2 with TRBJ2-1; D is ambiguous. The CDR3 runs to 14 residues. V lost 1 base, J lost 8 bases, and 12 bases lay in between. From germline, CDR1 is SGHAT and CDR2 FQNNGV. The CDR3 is CASSLVNFRDEQFF. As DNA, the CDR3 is TGTGCCAGCAGCTTAGTAAATTTCCGGGATGAGCAGTTCTTC.

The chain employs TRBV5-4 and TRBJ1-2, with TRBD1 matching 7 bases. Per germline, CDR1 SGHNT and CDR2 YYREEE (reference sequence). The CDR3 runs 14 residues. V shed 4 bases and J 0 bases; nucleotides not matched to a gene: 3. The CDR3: CASSRGQANYGYTF. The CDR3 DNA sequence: TGTGCCAGCAGCCGTGGACAGGCTAACTATGGCTACACCTTC.

The CDR3 bases are TGTGCCAGCAGCTCTACGAGGGCAGGGGATAGCTACACCTTC. Amino acid sequence: CASSSTRAGDSYTF. The chain couples TRBV7-8 to TRBJ1-2; perhaps TRBD1 as D (6 bases). In germline, CDR1 is SGHVS, CDR2 FQNEAQ. The length of the CDR3 is 14 residues. V gave up 4 bases and J gave up 9 bases, with 18 bases separating them.

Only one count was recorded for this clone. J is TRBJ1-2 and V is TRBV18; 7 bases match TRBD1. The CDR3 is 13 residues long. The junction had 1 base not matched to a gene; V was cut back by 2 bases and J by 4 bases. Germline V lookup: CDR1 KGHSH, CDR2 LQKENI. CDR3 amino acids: CASSPDRAYGYTF. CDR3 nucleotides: TGTGCCAGCTCACCAGACAGGGCCTATGGCTACACCTTC.

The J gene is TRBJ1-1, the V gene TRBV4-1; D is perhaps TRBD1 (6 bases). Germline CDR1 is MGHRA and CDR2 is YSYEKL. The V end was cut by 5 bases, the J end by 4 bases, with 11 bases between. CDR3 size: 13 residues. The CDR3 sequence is CASSTGSRTEAFF. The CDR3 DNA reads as TGCGCCAGCAGCACAGGGTCTCGCACTGAAGCTTTCTTT.

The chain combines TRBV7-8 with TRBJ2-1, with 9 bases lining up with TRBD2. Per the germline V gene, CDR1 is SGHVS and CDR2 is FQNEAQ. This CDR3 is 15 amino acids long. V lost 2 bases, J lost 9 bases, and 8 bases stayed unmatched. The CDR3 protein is CASSLTLREGFEQFF. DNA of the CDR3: TGTGCCAGCAGCTTAACTTTGCGGGAGGGATTTGAGCAGTTCTTC.

In DNA, the CDR3 is TGTGCCAGCAGTATTATGGGCGGGGGAGGGCGTCCCTACGAGCAGTACGTC. Protein product: CASSIMGGGGRPYEQYV. The chain is built from TRBV5-8 and TRBJ2-7; the match to TRBD2 covers 7 bases. Germline-derived CDR1 and CDR2 are SGHTS and YDEGEE. CDR3 length: 17 residues. After removal of 5 bases from V and 2 bases from J, the junction contained 16 bases not matched to a gene.

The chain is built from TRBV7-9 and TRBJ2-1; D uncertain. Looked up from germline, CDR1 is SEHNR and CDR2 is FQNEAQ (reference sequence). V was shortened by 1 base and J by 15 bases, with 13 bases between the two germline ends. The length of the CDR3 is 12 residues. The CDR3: CASSLDRSARFF. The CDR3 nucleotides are TGTGCCAGCAGCTTAGACAGATCGGCCAGGTTCTTC.

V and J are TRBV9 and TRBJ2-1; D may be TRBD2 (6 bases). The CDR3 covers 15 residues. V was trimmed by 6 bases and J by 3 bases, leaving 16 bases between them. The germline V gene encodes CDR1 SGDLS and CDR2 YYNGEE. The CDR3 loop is CASTLGTSDYNEQFF. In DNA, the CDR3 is TGTGCCAGCACCCTTGGGACTTCCGACTACAATGAGCAGTTCTTC.

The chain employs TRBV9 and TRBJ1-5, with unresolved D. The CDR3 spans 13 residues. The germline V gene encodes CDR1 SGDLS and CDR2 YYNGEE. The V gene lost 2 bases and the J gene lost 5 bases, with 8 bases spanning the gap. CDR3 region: CASSVEEDQPQHF. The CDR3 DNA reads TGTGCCAGCAGCGTGGAAGAGGATCAGCCCCAGCATTTT. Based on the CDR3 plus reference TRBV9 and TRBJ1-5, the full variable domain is DSGVTQTPKHLITATGQRVTLRCSPRSGDLSVYWYQQSLDQGLQFLIQYYNGEERAKGNILERFSAQQFPDLHSELNLSSLELGDSALYFCASSVEEDQPQHFGDGTRLSIL.

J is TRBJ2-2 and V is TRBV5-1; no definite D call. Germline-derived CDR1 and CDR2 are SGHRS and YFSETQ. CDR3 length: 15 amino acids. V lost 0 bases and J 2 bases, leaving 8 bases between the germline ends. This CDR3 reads CASSLAQTNTGELFF. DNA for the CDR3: TGCGCCAGCAGCTTGGCCCAGACCAACACCGGGGAGCTGTTTTTT.

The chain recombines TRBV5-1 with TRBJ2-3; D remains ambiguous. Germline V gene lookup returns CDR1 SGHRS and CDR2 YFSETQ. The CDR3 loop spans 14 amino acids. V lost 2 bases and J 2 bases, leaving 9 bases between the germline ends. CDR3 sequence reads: CASSFSLPTDTQYF. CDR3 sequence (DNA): TGCGCCAGCAGCTTTAGTCTTCCCACAGATACGCAGTATTTT.

Here the CDR3 DNA reads TGTGCCAGCAGTTTAAATGTGGCCGGGGAGCTGTTTTTT. As protein: CASSLNVAGELFF. V is TRBV28 and J is TRBJ2-2, with D unresolved. CDR3 length: 13 residues. Deletions cut 2 bases from V and 6 bases from J, with 7 bases between. Germline CDR1 and CDR2: MDHEN and SYDVKM.

In DNA, the CDR3 is TGTGCCAGCAGTGTGAGGGCGAATTGGGAGACCCAGTACTTC. It is translated as CASSVRANWETQYF. The chain employs TRBV6-1 and TRBJ2-5; the D gene is possibly TRBD2 (5 bases). This CDR3 region has 14 residues. Looked up from germline, CDR1 is MNHNS and CDR2 is SASEGT. The V gene lost 4 bases and the J gene lost 5 bases, with 14 bases spanning the gap.

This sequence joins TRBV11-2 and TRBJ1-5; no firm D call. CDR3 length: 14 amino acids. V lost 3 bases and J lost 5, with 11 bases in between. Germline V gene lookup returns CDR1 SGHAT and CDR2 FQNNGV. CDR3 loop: CASSFSHSDQPQHF. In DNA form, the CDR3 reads TGTGCCAGCAGCTTTAGCCATTCAGATCAGCCCCAGCATTTT.

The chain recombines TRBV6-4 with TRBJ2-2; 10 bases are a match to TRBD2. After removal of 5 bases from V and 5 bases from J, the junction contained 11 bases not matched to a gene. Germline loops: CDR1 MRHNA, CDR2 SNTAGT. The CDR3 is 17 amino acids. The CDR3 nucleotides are TGTGCCAGCAGTTTCCATGCAGCGGGAGGGCCGACCGGGGAGCTGTTTTTT. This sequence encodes CASSFHAAGGPTGELFF.

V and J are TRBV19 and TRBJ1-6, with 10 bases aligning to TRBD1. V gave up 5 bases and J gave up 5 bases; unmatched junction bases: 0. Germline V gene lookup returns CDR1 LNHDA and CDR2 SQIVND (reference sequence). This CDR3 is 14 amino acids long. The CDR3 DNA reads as TGTGCCAGTAGTGGACAGGGGGATAATTCACCCCTCCACTTT. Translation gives CASSGQGDNSPLHF.

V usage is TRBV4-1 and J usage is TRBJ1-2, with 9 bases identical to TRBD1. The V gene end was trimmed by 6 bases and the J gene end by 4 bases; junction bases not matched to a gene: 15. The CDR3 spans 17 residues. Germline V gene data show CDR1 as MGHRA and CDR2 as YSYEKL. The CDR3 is CASSGPTLTGGLYGYTF. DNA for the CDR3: TGCGCCAGCAGTGGCCCAACCCTTACAGGGGGCCTCTATGGCTACACCTTC.

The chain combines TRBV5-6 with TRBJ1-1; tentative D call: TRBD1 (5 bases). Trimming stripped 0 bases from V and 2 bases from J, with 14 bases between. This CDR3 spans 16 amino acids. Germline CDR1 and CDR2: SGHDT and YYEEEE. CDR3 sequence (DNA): TGTGCCAGCAGCTTGGAGGTTTGGGGGGGTAACACTGAAGCTTTCTTT. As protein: CASSLEVWGGNTEAFF.

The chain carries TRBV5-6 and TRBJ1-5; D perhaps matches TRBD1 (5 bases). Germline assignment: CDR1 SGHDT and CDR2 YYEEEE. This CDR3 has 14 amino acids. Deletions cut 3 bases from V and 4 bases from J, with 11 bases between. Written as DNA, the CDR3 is TGTGCCAGCAGCTATACAGGTAATAATCAGCCCCAGCATTTT. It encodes CASSYTGNNQPQHF.

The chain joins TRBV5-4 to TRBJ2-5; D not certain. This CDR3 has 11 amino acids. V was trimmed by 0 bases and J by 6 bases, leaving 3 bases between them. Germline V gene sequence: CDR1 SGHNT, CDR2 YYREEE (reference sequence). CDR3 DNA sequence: TGTGCCAGCAGCTTGGACAAGACCCAGTACTTC. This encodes CASSLDKTQYF.

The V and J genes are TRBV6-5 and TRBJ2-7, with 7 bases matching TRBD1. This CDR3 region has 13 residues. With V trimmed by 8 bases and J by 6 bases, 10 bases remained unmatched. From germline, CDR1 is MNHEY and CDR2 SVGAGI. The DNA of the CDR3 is TGTGCCAGCTTGGGACAGCGGCCAGGCGAGCAGTACTTC. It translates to CASLGQRPGEQYF.